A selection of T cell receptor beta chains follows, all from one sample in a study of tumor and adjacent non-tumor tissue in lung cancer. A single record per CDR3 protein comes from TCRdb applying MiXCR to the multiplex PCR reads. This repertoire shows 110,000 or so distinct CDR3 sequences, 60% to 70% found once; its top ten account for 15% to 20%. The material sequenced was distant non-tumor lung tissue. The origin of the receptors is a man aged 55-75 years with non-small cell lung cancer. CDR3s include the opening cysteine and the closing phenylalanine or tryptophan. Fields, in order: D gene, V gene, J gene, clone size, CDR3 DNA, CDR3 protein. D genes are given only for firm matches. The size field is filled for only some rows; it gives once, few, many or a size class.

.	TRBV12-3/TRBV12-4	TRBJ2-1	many	TGTGCCAGCACCACCTCGGGGCGAGACTACTACAATGAGCAGTTCTTC	CASTTSGRDYYNEQFF
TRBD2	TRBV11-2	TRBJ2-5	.	TGTGCCAACAGACCCCGTACTAGCGGGGTGGGGGAGACCCATTACTTC	CANRPRTSGVGETHYF
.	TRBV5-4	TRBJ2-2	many	TGTGCCAGCAGCTTGGAGGGGACCAGGGGGGCCGGGGAGCTGTTTTTT	CASSLEGTRGAGELFF
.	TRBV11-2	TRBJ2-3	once	TGTGCTACCAGCACGGGACTTTTCAGCACAGATACGCAGTATTTT	CATSTGLFSTDTQYF
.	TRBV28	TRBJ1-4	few	TGTGCCAGCAGTTTATTGGGGGAGGATCGTGAAAAACTGTTTTTT	CASSLLGEDREKLFF
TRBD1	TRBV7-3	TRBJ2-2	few	TGTGCCAGCAGCTCACAGGGGTATAACACCGGGGAGCTGTTTTTT	CASSSQGYNTGELFF
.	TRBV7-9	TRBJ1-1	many	TGTGCCAGCAGCTTAAGGGACCCGGGAAAAGCTTTCTTT	CASSLRDPGKAFF
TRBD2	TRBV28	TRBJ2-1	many	TGTGCCAGCAACCCCCCCAGACTAGCGGAGCAGTTCTTC	CASNPPRLAEQFF
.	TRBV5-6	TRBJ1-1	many	TGTGCCAGCAGCTTGAGGTGGGGGGACACTGAAGCTTTCTTT	CASSLRWGDTEAFF
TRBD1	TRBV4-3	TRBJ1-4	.	TGCGCCAGCAGCCAGGACGGACAGGGAGGGGAAAAACTGTTTTTT	CASSQDGQGGEKLFF
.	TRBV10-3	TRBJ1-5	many	TGTGCCACCGCGGGGGGGGTAAGTCAGCCCCAGCATTTT	CATAGGVSQPQHF
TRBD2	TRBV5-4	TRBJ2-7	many	TGTGCCAGCAGCAAAGCGGGGGGGCCCGTCAGGGACGAGCAGTACTTC	CASSKAGGPVRDEQYF
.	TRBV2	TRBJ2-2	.	TGTGCCAGCAGTGAAACCGGGGTATTCGGGGAGCTGTTTTTT	CASSETGVFGELFF
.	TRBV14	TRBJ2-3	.	TGTGCCAGCAGTCAAATAGTCACCTTACCGGCGGGCACAGATACGCAGTATTTT	CASSQIVTLPAGTDTQYF
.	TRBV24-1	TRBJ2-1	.	TGTGCCACCGGGTTCGGACGCCGAAACGACGGTGAGCAGTTCTTC	CATGFGRRNDGEQFF
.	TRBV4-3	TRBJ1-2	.	TGCGCCAGCAGCCAAGTTTTCCCGGGACGCAACTATGGCTACACCTTC	CASSQVFPGRNYGYTF
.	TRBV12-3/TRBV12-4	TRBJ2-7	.	TGTGCCAGCCTCACAGGTATCGGACTCCTGAACTTC	CASLTGIGLLNF
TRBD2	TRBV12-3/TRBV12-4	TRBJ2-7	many	TGTGCCAGCAGGCCGGGGACTAGCGGGATCTACGGGCAGTACTTC	CASRPGTSGIYGQYF
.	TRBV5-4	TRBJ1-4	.	TGTGCCAGCAGCCCTGAGGGCGGGTCTAATGAAAAACTGTTTTTT	CASSPEGGSNEKLFF
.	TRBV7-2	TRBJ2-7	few	TGTGCCAGCAGCTTAAGAAGACTAGGGGTGGGGGAGCAGTACTTC	CASSLRRLGVGEQYF
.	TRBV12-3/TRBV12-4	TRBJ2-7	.	TGTGCCAGAAATTCTGGGGGCTCGGGGTACGCCTACGAGCAGTACTTC	CARNSGGSGYAYEQYF
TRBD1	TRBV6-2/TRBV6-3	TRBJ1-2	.	TGTGACAGCAGGGGACAGGTCTATGACTACACCTTC	CDSRGQVYDYTF